This TCR beta chain derives from a study of blood T cell repertoires in COVID-19. Participants' reported clinical history set cohort assignment. For recovered donors of Cohort 3, there were two negative PCRs, clearance, or symptom resolution. Trimming removed 1 base from V and 1 base from J, with 10 bases in between. Germline CDR1 LNHDA, CDR2 SQIVND (reference sequence). The CDR3 has 15 residues. Generated by immunoSEQ multiplex PCR, the TCRdb table keeps only in-frame clones and is missing some. In the table there are some 430,000 clones, 90% of which are singletons. This chain joins TRBV19 and TRBJ1-1, with D tentatively TRBD1 (5 bases). The sequence was obtained from a man between 18 and 35 years old who had recovered from COVID-19. The sample was PBMCs or T cells enriched from blood (not recorded which). CDR3 sequence (DNA): TGTGCCAGTAGTATAGTTGGGGCCTCGAACACTGAAGCTTTCTTT. Translated: CASSIVGASNTEAFF. Complete variable domain (other parts from reference TRBV19 and TRBJ1-1): DGGITQSPKYLFRKEGQNVTLSCEQNLNHDAMYWYRQDPGQGLRLIYYSQIVNDFQKGDIAEGYSVSREKKESFPLTVTSAQKNPTAFYLCASSIVGASNTEAFFGQGTRLTVV.